Below are 31 T cell receptor beta chains sequenced from a single sample in a study of vaccination and CD4 T cells after COVID-19. Their antigens are not known. Treatment denoted: roughly 10-day PBMC culture with coronavirus spike peptide pools or control peptides (ViraFEST assay). With the Oncomine TCR Beta short-read assay, DNA from cultured CD4+ T cells was sequenced. One entry per CDR3 protein results from TCRdb running MiXCR on the PCR reads. The sample carries approximately 24,000 distinct CDR3 sequences, roughly 40% recorded once. Sequencing was carried out using CD4+ T cells from blood, cultured in vitro. The receptors stem from a human donor who had recovered from COVID-19.

This clonotype was counted between two and nine times. The J gene is TRBJ1-2, the V gene TRBV2, with TRBD1 identical over 8 bases. Germline-derived CDR1 and CDR2 are SNHLY and FYNNEI. J was trimmed by 0 bases and V by 6 bases; bases with no gene match: 6. The CDR3 totals 15 residues. The CDR3 DNA sequence: TGTGCCAGCAGGGTTGGGACAGGAGCTAACTATGGCTACACCTTC. It specifies CASRVGTGANYGYTF.

The rearrangement uses TRBV11-2 and TRBJ1-2; D is possibly TRBD1 (5 bases). This CDR3 spans 12 amino acids. Germline CDR1 is SGHAT and CDR2 is FQNNGV. V shed 5 bases and J shed 10 bases, with 14 bases lying between them. The CDR3 is CASSQGGSTYTF. The CDR3 bases are TGTGCCAGCAGCCAGGGAGGCAGTACCTACACCTTC.

This chain links TRBV20-1 with TRBJ2-1, with 8 bases matching TRBD1. The V segment lost 6 bases and the J segment 4 bases; nucleotides outside the gene matches: 8. CDR1 DFQATT and CDR2 SNEGSKA come from the germline V gene (reference sequence). There are 14 residues in the CDR3. CDR3 region: CSAIQGVGYNEQFF. CDR3 nucleotides: TGCAGTGCCATACAGGGGGTGGGTTACAATGAGCAGTTCTTC.

This chain joins TRBV2 and TRBJ1-2; TRBD1 matches 11 bases. Trimming took 5 bases from V and 4 from J; bases not matched to a gene: 6. Germline V CDR1 and CDR2: SNHLY, FYNNEI. The CDR3 is 15 amino acids. This CDR3 reads CASSSPGQGVYGYTF. The CDR3 bases are TGTGCCAGCAGTTCTCCGGGACAGGGGGTCTATGGCTACACCTTC.

J is TRBJ2-5 and V is TRBV2; D is unclear. Germline assignment: CDR1 SNHLY and CDR2 FYNNEI. V lost 7 bases, J lost 4 bases, and 16 bases lay in between. The CDR3 contains 14 residues. Here the CDR3 DNA reads TGTGCCAGCATGCCAGAAACGATTCCAGAGACCCAGTACTTC. It encodes CASMPETIPETQYF. Looking up the rest from reference TRBV2 and TRBJ2-5 gives the full variable domain: EPEVTQTPSHQVTQMGQEVILRCVPISNHLYFYWYRQILGQKVEFLVSFYNNEISEKSEIFDDQFSVERPDGSNFTLKIRSTKLEDSAMYFCASMPETIPETQYFGPGTRLLVL.

The chain links TRBV20-1 to TRBJ2-1; a weak D match, TRBD2 (6 bases). Trimming cost V 6 bases and J 10 bases, with 10 bases left between them. This CDR3 spans 10 amino acids. Germline lookup yields CDR1 DFQATT and CDR2 SNEGSKA (reference sequence). CDR3: CSALAGEQFF. The CDR3 region has the DNA TGCAGTGCCCTCGCGGGGGAGCAGTTCTTC.

By sample share, this clonotype is medium-sized. The chain is built from TRBV6-1 and TRBJ1-1, with D perhaps matching TRBD1 (5 bases). V was cut by 6 bases and J by 1 base, with 15 bases left in between. In germline, CDR1 is MNHNS, CDR2 SASEGT. This CDR3 spans 15 amino acids. CDR3 residues: CASRPGLTKNTEAFF. CDR3 nucleotide sequence: TGTGCCAGCAGACCGGGACTAACTAAGAACACTGAAGCTTTCTTT.

The chain combines TRBV28 with TRBJ1-6; the D gene is possibly TRBD1 (6 bases). The CDR3 extends over 16 amino acids. V gave up 5 bases and J gave up 6 bases, with 17 bases separating them. Germline V gives CDR1 MDHEN, CDR2 SYDVKM. CDR3 sequence reads: CASSKIPDRSNSPLHF. The DNA for the CDR3 is TGTGCCAGCAGTAAGATTCCAGACAGGAGTAATTCACCCCTCCACTTT.

The V call is TRBV28, the J call TRBJ1-6; TRBD1 is a possible D gene (6 bases). With 4 bases removed from V and 9 bases from J, the gap between germline ends came to 13 bases. The CDR3 is made up of 14 amino acids. Germline V gene lookup returns CDR1 MDHEN and CDR2 SYDVKM. CDR3 nucleotide sequence: TGTGCCAGCAGTTCCCCAGGGGAAATTTCACCCCTCCACTTT. Its translation: CASSSPGEISPLHF.

V and J are TRBV28 and TRBJ1-2, with TRBD1 matching over 11 bases. V lost 5 bases to trimming and J lost 0 bases; unmatched junction nucleotides: 5. The CDR3 extends over 16 amino acids. Germline V gene sequence: CDR1 MDHEN, CDR2 SYDVKM. This CDR3 reads CASSRTGGSPNYGYTF. In nucleotides, the CDR3 is TGTGCCAGCAGTCGGACAGGGGGCTCGCCTAACTATGGCTACACCTTC.

This chain joins TRBV30 and TRBJ2-2; 9 bases map to TRBD2. V trimming: 5 bases; J trimming: 3 bases; junction bases outside the gene matches: 4. The CDR3 has 14 amino acids. In germline, CDR1 is GTSNPN, CDR2 SVGIG (reference sequence). DNA for the CDR3: TGTGCCTGGTGGGGACTAGCACACACCGGGGAGCTGTTTTTT. Protein product: CAWWGLAHTGELFF.

Of note for this clonotype: An end of the junction does not agree with germline; a read error may underlie this. V and J are TRBV6-5 and TRBJ1-6; D gene unclear. Germline V CDR1 and CDR2: MNHEY, SVGAGI. CDR3 length: 13 amino acids. The CDR3 is CASSYSREASLHF. The CDR3 coding sequence is TGTGCTAGCAGTTACTCAAGGGAGGCATCCCTCCACTTT.

The chain uses TRBV5-1 and TRBJ2-7, with 8 bases fitting TRBD1. The germline gives CDR1 SGHRS, CDR2 YFSETQ. The CDR3 is 14 amino acids. The junction had 3 bases not matched to a gene; V was cut back by 0 bases and J by 4 bases. This CDR3 reads CASSLEQGAYEQYF. For the CDR3, the DNA is TGCGCCAGCAGCTTGGAGCAGGGGGCTTACGAGCAGTACTTC.

The J gene is TRBJ2-3, the V gene TRBV7-9, with 10 bases fitting TRBD2. This CDR3 comprises 16 residues. The ends lost 4 bases at V and 5 bases at J; junction bases unmatched: 9. Germline CDR1 SEHNR, CDR2 FQNEAQ (reference sequence). The CDR3: CASSWGASGGVDTQYF. The CDR3 coding sequence is TGTGCCAGCAGCTGGGGGGCTAGCGGGGGTGTAGATACGCAGTATTTT.

The chain has TRBV4-3 and TRBJ1-1, with D possibly matching TRBD1 (6 bases). V lost 5 bases, J lost 6 bases, and 16 bases lay in between. The CDR3 is 14 residues long. Germline V gene data show CDR1 as LGHNA and CDR2 as YSLEER. CDR3 in DNA: TGCGCCAGCAGCTCCCAGCGGAGGGGGGCTGAAGCTTTCTTT. Translated, it gives CASSSQRRGAEAFF.

The chain combines TRBV5-1 with TRBJ1-2; 7 positions match TRBD1. Per germline, CDR1 SGHRS and CDR2 YFSETQ. The V gene end was trimmed by 7 bases and the J gene end by 1 base; junction bases not matched to a gene: 7. This CDR3 region has 14 residues. The CDR3 region is CASGRGTGNYGYTF. As DNA, the CDR3 is TGCGCCAGCGGCAGGGGGACGGGTAACTATGGCTACACCTTC.

This clonotype was seen a few times. V usage is TRBV30 and J usage is TRBJ1-1; D remains ambiguous. The CDR3 totals 13 residues. V lost 4 bases and J lost 1, with 10 bases in between. Germline-derived CDR1 and CDR2 are GTSNPN and SVGIG (reference sequence). The CDR3 is CAWKKGGNTEAFF. DNA of the CDR3: TGTGCCTGGAAGAAGGGCGGGAACACTGAAGCTTTCTTT.

This chain connects TRBV7-2 to TRBJ1-5; no firm D call. V was clipped by 1 base and J by 3 bases, with 13 bases between them. The CDR3 spans 16 residues. Germline CDR1 SGHTA, CDR2 FQGNSA. The CDR3 is CASSLGPGFTNQPQHF. The CDR3 region has the DNA TGTGCCAGCAGCTTAGGGCCCGGGTTTACCAATCAGCCCCAGCATTTT.

The rearrangement joins TRBV6-1 to TRBJ1-1; 8 bases align to TRBD1. This CDR3 comprises 15 residues. The V gene end was trimmed by 6 bases and the J gene end by 1 base; junction bases not matched to a gene: 7. Germline V gene data show CDR1 as MNHNS and CDR2 as SASEGT. The CDR3 nucleotides are TGTGCCAGCAGCACCGACAGGGGCCGGAACACTGAAGCTTTCTTT. Encoded protein: CASSTDRGRNTEAFF.

The J gene is TRBJ1-2, the V gene TRBV12-3 or TRBV12-4; D remains ambiguous. Trimming took off 3 bases at V and 1 base at J, with 12 bases between the two ends. The CDR3 length is 15 residues. CDR3 sequence (DNA): TGTGCCAGCAGTTTGAGTCCCGAGCTTAACTATGGCTACACCTTC. Translated, it gives CASSLSPELNYGYTF.

This chain joins TRBV7-9 and TRBJ2-5, with 12 bases lining up with TRBD1. The junction had 11 bases not matched to a gene; V was cut back by 5 bases and J by 7 bases. CDR3 size: 16 residues. Germline CDR1 SEHNR, CDR2 FQNEAQ (reference sequence). The CDR3 sequence: CASSNRGTGGAGTQYF. Here the CDR3 DNA reads TGTGCCAGCAGCAACCGGGGGACAGGGGGCGCCGGGACCCAGTACTTC.

This clonotype was found a few times. The chain joins TRBV2 to TRBJ1-2; possible D gene TRBD1, 5 bases. This CDR3 has 13 residues. Germline values: CDR1 SNHLY, CDR2 FYNNEI. Between the trimmed V and J ends, which lost 3 bases and 6 bases, there was a span of 11 bases. The CDR3 protein is CASSEWQGDGYTF. The CDR3 DNA reads TGTGCCAGCAGTGAGTGGCAGGGCGATGGCTACACCTTC.

This clonotype appeared a few times. The chain recombines TRBV6-5 with TRBJ2-5; maybe TRBD2 (6 bases). The V and J ends lost 0 bases and 3 bases respectively, with 11 bases between them. The CDR3 sequence is 15 residues long. Germline CDR1 MNHEY, CDR2 SVGAGI. In DNA, the CDR3 is TGTGCCAGCAGTTACTCCCCGGGGAGGAAAGAGACCCAGTACTTC. It encodes CASSYSPGRKETQYF.

This chain uses TRBV20-1 with TRBJ2-5; 11 bases align to TRBD1. This CDR3 spans 13 amino acids. Germline CDR1 DFQATT, CDR2 SNEGSKA (reference sequence). V lost 4 bases to trimming and J lost 5 bases; unmatched junction nucleotides: 3. The CDR3 loop is CSATDRGLETQYF. Written as DNA, the CDR3 is TGCAGTGCTACGGACAGGGGGCTCGAGACCCAGTACTTC.

This clonotype was seen more than once but under ten times. This chain joins TRBV6-1 and TRBJ1-6, with TRBD1 matching over 11 bases. Per the germline V gene, CDR1 is MNHNS and CDR2 is SASEGT. This CDR3 is 17 amino acids long. Germline trimming cut 3 bases from V and 10 bases from J; bases unmatched to any gene: 11. The CDR3 here is CASSEDRGRVGRSPLHF. CDR3 sequence (DNA): TGTGCCAGCAGTGAGGACAGGGGGCGCGTTGGGCGATCACCCCTCCACTTT.

This clonotype has only a few counts. The chain recombines TRBV7-2 with TRBJ2-2; 8 bases align to TRBD1. Germline loops: CDR1 SGHTA, CDR2 FQGNSA. V lost 4 bases and J lost 2; bases outside the gene matches: 18. The CDR3 sequence is 20 residues long. The DNA of the CDR3 is TGTGCCAGCAGCTCTAGGAGGGGAATTACCAGGGGGCTAAACACCGGGGAGCTGTTTTTT. It is translated as CASSSRRGITRGLNTGELFF.

This clonotype was picked up one time. The chain employs TRBV7-3 and TRBJ2-1; the D is unclear. CDR3 length: 14 residues. V dropped 5 bases and J dropped 7 bases, with 15 bases sitting between them. From germline, CDR1 is SGHTA and CDR2 FQGTGA. This CDR3 is CASSQSQGPNEQFF. The CDR3 bases are TGTGCCAGCAGCCAATCCCAAGGGCCTAATGAGCAGTTCTTC.

In this sample, this clonotype turned up a few times. The V gene is TRBV6-5, the J gene TRBJ1-2; maybe TRBD1 (5 bases). The ends were cut back, 0 bases at V and 7 bases at J, with 12 bases in the middle. Germline V lookup: CDR1 MNHEY, CDR2 SVGAGI. The CDR3 has 14 residues. This chain's CDR3 is CASSYSTVGGGYTF. The CDR3 DNA reads TGTGCCAGCAGTTACTCGACAGTGGGGGGTGGCTACACCTTC.

This chain joins TRBV11-3 and TRBJ1-1, with TRBD1 matching 9 bases. The CDR3 extends over 15 amino acids. Germline CDR1 SGHNT, CDR2 YENEEA. The J segment lost 3 bases and the V segment lost 4 bases, leaving 6 bases of the junction unmatched. In nucleotides, the CDR3 is TGTGCCAGCAGCTACACAGGGGGCCGGGACACTGAAGCTTTCTTT. It yields the protein CASSYTGGRDTEAFF.

The CDR3 nucleotides are TGTGCCAGCAGCCCCGGTGCCGGACAGGGGGCAGGCGAGCAGTACTTC. Encoded protein: CASSPGAGQGAGEQYF. This chain uses TRBV5-4 with TRBJ2-7; TRBD1 matches at 11 bases. Trimming took 4 bases from V and 6 from J; bases not matched to a gene: 12. Germline V CDR1 and CDR2: SGHNT, YYREEE (reference sequence). The CDR3 is made up of 16 amino acids.

The chain uses TRBV6-2 or TRBV6-3 and TRBJ2-3, with 10 nucleotides matching TRBD2. Trimming at V came to 7 bases and at J to 6 bases, leaving 7 bases not matched to a gene. Germline V gives CDR1 MNHEY, CDR2 SVGEGT. The CDR3 is made up of 14 amino acids. CDR3 DNA sequence: TGTGCCAGCATGCGGGGACTAGCGCTCGATACGCAGTATTTT. Amino acid sequence: CASMRGLALDTQYF.